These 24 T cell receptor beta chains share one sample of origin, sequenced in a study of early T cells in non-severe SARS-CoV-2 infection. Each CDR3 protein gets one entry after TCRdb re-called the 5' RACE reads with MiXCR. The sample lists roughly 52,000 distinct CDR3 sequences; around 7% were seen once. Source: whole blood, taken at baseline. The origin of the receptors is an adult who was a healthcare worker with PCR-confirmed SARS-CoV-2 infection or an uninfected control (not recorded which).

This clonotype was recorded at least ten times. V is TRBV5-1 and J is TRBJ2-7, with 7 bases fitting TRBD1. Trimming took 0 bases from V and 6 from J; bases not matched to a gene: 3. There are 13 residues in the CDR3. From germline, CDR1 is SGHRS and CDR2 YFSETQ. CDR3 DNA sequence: TGCGCCAGCAGCTTGGTTGCAGGGGGCGAGCAGTACTTC. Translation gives CASSLVAGGEQYF.

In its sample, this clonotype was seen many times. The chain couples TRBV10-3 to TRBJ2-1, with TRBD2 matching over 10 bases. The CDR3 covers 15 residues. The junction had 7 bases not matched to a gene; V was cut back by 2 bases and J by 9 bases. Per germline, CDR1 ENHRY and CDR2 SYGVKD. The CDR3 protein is CAISETGTSAGEQFF. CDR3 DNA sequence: TGTGCCATCAGTGAGACCGGGACTAGCGCCGGTGAGCAGTTCTTC.

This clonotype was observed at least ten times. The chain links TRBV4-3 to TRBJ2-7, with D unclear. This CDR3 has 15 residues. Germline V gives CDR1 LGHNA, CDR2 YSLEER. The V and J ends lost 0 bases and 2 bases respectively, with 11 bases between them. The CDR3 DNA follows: TGCGCCAGCAGCCAAGAAGCTGCGTGGCCCTACGAGCAGTACTTC. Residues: CASSQEAAWPYEQYF.

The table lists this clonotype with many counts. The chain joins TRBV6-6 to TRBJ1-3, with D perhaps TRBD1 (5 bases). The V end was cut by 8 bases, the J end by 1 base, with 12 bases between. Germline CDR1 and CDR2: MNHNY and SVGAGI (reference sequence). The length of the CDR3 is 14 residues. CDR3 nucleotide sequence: TGTGCCAGCTCTAAGGGGTCATCTGGAAACACCATATATTTT. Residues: CASSKGSSGNTIYF.

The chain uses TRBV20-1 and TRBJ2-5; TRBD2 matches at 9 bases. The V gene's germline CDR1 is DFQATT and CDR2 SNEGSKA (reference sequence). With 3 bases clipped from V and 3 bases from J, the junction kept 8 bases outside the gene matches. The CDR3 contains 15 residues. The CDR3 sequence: CSARSSGDAEETQYF. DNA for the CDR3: TGCAGTGCTAGGTCTAGCGGGGACGCAGAAGAGACCCAGTACTTC.

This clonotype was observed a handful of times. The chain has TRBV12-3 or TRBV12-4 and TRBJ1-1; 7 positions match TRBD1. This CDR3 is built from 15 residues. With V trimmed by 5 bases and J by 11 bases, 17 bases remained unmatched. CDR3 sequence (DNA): TGTGCCAGCAGTAGAGGGGACAGTATACGGATTACGGCTTTCTTT. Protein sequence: CASSRGDSIRITAFF.

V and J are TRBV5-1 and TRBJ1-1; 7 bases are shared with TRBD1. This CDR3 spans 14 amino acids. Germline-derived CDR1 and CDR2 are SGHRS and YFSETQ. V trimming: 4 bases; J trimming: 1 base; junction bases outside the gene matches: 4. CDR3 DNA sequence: TGCGCCAGCAGCCAACAGGGGTCGAACACTGAAGCTTTCTTT. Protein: CASSQQGSNTEAFF.

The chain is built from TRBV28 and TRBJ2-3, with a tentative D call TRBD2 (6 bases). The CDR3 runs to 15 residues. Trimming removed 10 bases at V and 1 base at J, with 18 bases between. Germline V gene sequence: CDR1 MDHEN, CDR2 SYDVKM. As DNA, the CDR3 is TGTGCCATCGCGGGATGGTCCTTGGGCACAGATACGCAGTATTTT. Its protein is CAIAGWSLGTDTQYF.

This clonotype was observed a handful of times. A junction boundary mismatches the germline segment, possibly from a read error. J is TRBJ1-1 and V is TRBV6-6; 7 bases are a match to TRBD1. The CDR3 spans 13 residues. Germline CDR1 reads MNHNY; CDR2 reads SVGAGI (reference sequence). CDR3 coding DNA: TGTGCCAGCAGTCCATTGGGACAGACTGAAGTTTTCTTT. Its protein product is CASSPLGQTEVFF.

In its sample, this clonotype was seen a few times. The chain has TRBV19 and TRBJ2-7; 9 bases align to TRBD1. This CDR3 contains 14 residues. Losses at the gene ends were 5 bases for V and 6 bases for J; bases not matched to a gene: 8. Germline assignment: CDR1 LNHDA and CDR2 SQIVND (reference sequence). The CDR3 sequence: CASSVNTGGAEQYF. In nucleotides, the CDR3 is TGTGCCAGTAGTGTGAATACAGGGGGCGCCGAGCAGTACTTC.

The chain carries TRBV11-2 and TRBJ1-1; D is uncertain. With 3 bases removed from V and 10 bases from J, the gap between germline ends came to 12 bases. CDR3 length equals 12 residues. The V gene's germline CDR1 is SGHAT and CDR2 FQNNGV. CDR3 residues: CASSFSRRGAFF. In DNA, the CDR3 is TGTGCCAGCAGCTTCAGCCGACGGGGAGCTTTCTTT.

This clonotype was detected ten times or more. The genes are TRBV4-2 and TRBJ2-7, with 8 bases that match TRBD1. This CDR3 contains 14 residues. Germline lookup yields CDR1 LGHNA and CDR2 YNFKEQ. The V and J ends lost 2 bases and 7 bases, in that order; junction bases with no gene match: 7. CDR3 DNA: TGTGCCAGCAGCCAAAGGACAGGGCGAGATGAGCAGTACTTC. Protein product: CASSQRTGRDEQYF.

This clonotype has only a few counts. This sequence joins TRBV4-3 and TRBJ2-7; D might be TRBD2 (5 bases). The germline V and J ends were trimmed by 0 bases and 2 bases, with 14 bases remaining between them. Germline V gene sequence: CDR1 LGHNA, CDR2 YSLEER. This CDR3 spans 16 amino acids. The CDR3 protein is CASSQDPAGTPYEQYF. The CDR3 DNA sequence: TGCGCCAGCAGCCAAGATCCTGCGGGCACTCCCTACGAGCAGTACTTC.

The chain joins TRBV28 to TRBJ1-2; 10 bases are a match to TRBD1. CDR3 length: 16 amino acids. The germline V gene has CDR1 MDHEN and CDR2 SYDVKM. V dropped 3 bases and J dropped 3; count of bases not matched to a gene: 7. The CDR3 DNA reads TGTGCCAGCAGTTTGTCCGGGACAGGGGCACACTATGGCTACACCTTC. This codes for CASSLSGTGAHYGYTF.

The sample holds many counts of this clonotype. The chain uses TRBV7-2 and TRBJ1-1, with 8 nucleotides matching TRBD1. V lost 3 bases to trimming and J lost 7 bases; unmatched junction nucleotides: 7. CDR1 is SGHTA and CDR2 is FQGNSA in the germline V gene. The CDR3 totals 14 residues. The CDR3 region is CASSFVTGAREAFF. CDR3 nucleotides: TGTGCCAGCAGCTTCGTGACAGGGGCCCGTGAAGCTTTCTTT.

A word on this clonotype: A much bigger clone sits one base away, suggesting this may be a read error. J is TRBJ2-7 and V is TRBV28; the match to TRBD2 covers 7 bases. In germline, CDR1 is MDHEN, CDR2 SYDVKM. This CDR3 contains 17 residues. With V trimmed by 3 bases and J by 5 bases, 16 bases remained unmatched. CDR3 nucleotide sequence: TGTGCCAGCAGTTTTGAACGTGTTCCGGGAGGTGGCGACGAGCAGTACTTC. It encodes CASSFERVPGGGDEQYF.

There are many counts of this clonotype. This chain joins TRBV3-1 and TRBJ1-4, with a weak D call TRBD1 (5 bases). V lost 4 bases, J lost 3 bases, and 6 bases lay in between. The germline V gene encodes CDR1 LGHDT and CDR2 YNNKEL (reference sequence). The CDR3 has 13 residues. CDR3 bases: TGTGCCAGCAGCCCGACAGCTAATGAAAAACTGTTTTTT. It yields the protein CASSPTANEKLFF. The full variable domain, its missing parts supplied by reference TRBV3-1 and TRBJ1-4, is DTAVSQTPKYLVTQMGNDKSIKCEQNLGHDTMYWYKQDSKKFLKIMFSYNNKELIINETVPNRFSPKSPDKAHLNLHINSLELGDSAVYFCASSPTANEKLFFGSGTQLSVL.

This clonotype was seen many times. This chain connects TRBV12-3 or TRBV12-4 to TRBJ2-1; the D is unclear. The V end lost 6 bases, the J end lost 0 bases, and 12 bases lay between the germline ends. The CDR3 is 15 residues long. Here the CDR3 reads CASSPLLSSYNEQFF. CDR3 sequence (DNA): TGTGCCAGCAGCCCCTTACTAAGCTCCTACAATGAGCAGTTCTTC.

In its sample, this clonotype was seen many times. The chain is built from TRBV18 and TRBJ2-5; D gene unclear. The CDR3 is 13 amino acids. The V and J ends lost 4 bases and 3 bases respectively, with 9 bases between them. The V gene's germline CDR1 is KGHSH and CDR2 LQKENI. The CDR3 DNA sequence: TGTGCCAGCTCACTATTGCAGGAAGAGACCCAGTACTTC. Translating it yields CASSLLQEETQYF.

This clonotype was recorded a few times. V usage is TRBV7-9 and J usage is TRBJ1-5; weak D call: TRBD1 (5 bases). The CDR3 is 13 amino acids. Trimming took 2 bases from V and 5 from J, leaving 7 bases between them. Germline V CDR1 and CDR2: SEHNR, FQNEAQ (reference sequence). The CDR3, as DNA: TGTGCCAGCAGCTTACAGGGAGATCAGCCCCAGCATTTT. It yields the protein CASSLQGDQPQHF.

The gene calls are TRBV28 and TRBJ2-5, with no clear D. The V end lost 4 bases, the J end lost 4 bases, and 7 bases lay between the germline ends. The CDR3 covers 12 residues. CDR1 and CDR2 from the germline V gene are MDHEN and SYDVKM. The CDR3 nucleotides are TGTGCCAGCAGTTCCCCTTTAGAGACCCAGTACTTC. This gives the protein CASSSPLETQYF.

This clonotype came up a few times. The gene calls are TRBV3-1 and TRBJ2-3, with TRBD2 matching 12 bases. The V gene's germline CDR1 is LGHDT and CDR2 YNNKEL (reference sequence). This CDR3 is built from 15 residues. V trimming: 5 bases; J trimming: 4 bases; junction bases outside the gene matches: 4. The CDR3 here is CASSWTSGEADTQYF. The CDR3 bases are TGTGCCAGCAGCTGGACTAGCGGGGAAGCAGATACGCAGTATTTT.

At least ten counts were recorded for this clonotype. The CDR3 DNA sequence: TGTGCCAGCAGCTCCCAGTACGAAAAACTGTTTTTT. Protein product: CASSSQYEKLFF. The chain joins TRBV7-2 to TRBJ1-4; no definite D call. This CDR3 spans 12 amino acids. The germline V and J ends were trimmed by 4 bases and 8 bases, with 8 bases remaining between them. Germline V gene sequence: CDR1 SGHTA, CDR2 FQGNSA.

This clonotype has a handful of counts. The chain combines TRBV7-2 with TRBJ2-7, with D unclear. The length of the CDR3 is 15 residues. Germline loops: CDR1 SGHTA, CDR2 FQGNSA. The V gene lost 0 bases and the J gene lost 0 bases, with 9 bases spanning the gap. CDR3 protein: CASSLAGIGSYEQYF. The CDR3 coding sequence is TGTGCCAGCAGCTTAGCAGGGATCGGCTCCTACGAGCAGTACTTC.